These 11 T cell receptor beta chains came from one sample sequenced in a study of blood T cell repertoires in COVID-19. Sequencing was performed with immunoSEQ multiplex PCR; in TCRdb, only in-frame clones are kept and a portion is missing. The sample records 97,000 or so clones, around 80% being singletons. The sequenced sample was peripheral blood. These receptors were obtained from a man of 80 years or more with acute or convalescent COVID-19.

The CDR3 region has the DNA TGTGCCAGCAGTTCACGAGGACAGTCAGCCGGGTCCAAAAACATTCAGTACTTC. Translated: CASSSRGQSAGSKNIQYF. The genes are TRBV6-2 or TRBV6-3 and TRBJ2-4; weak D call: TRBD1 (6 bases). The germline V gene encodes CDR1 MNHEY and CDR2 SVGEGT. V lost 4 bases and J 2 bases, leaving 21 bases between the germline ends. The CDR3 extends over 18 amino acids.

The gene calls are TRBV5-1 and TRBJ2-5, with 10 bases identical to TRBD1. From germline, CDR1 is SGHRS and CDR2 YFSETQ. J lost 7 bases, V lost 2 bases, and 8 bases had no gene match. This CDR3 has 15 amino acids. CDR3 DNA sequence: TGCGCCAGCAGCTTTCTGGACAGGGGGGGAGCGACCCAGTACTTC. This encodes CASSFLDRGGATQYF.

This chain connects TRBV6-5 to TRBJ1-1; no definite D call. The V gene lost 4 bases and the J gene lost 1 base, with 7 bases spanning the gap. CDR1 MNHEY and CDR2 SVGAGI come from the germline V gene. The CDR3 length is 13 residues. DNA for the CDR3: TGTGCCAGCAGTTCCCGGGAGAACACTGAAGCTTTCTTT. Protein product: CASSSRENTEAFF.

The rearrangement uses TRBV19 and TRBJ2-7; possibly TRBD2 for D (7 bases). V gave up 6 bases and J gave up 2 bases, with 17 bases separating them. Germline lookup yields CDR1 LNHDA and CDR2 SQIVND (reference sequence). There are 15 residues in the CDR3. The CDR3 DNA follows: TGTGCCAGTAGCCGGGGCGGGGGCCTCCCCTACGAGCAGTACTTC. This gives the protein CASSRGGGLPYEQYF.

In DNA, the CDR3 is TGTGCCAGCAGTGGACAGGGGCTGAACACTGAAGCTTTCTTT. Its translation is CASSGQGLNTEAFF. This chain links TRBV27 with TRBJ1-1; 9 bases line up with TRBD1. This CDR3 has 14 amino acids. Germline CDR1 is MNHEY and CDR2 is SMNVEV (reference sequence). V shed 5 bases and J 0 bases; nucleotides not matched to a gene: 1.

The chain uses TRBV5-1 and TRBJ2-1, with TRBD2 as a possible D gene (6 bases). Trimming removed 0 bases at V and 9 bases at J, with 10 bases between. Germline V CDR1 and CDR2: SGHRS, YFSETQ. The CDR3 spans 13 residues. The CDR3 reads CASSLEPRGEQFF. DNA for the CDR3: TGCGCCAGCAGCTTGGAACCGCGGGGTGAGCAGTTCTTC. Based on the CDR3 plus reference TRBV5-1 and TRBJ2-1, the full variable domain is KAGVTQTPRYLIKTRGQQVTLSCSPISGHRSVSWYQQTPGQGLQFLFEYFSETQRNKGNFPGRFSGRQFSNSRSEMNVSTLELGDSALYLCASSLEPRGEQFFGPGTRLTVL.

V and J are TRBV28 and TRBJ2-7, with 7 bases fitting TRBD2. CDR3 length: 16 amino acids. Per germline, CDR1 MDHEN and CDR2 SYDVKM. V gave up 8 bases and J gave up 0 bases; unmatched junction bases: 13. The CDR3 DNA reads as TGTGCCAGCCGATCGGGGGGAGGGCTGAACTCCTACGAGCAGTACTTC. Protein: CASRSGGGLNSYEQYF. Filled out from reference TRBV28 and TRBJ2-7, the complete variable domain reads DVKVTQSSRYLVKRTGEKVFLECVQDMDHENMFWYRQDPGLGLRLIYFSYDVKMKEKGDIPEGYSVSREKKERFSLILESASTNQTSMYLCASRSGGGLNSYEQYFGPGTRLTVT.

This chain uses TRBV28 with TRBJ1-6, with D possibly TRBD1 on 5 matching bases. V was pared by 7 bases and J by 1 base, with 14 bases between. Germline V CDR1 and CDR2: MDHEN, SYDVKM. The CDR3 runs 16 residues. The CDR3 DNA follows: TGTGCCAGCATCCAGCGCGGGGCTTCCTATAATTCACCCCTCCACTTT. This codes for CASIQRGASYNSPLHF.

The chain combines TRBV19 with TRBJ1-2; perhaps TRBD1 as D (5 bases). The CDR3 covers 14 residues. V was shortened by 2 bases and J by 0 bases, with 7 bases between the two germline ends. Germline CDR1 reads LNHDA; CDR2 reads SQIVND (reference sequence). The CDR3 DNA reads TGTGCCAGTAGTATACAGGGAACTAACTATGGCTACACCTTC. Translation gives CASSIQGTNYGYTF. The full variable domain, its missing parts supplied by reference TRBV19 and TRBJ1-2, is DGGITQSPKYLFRKEGQNVTLSCEQNLNHDAMYWYRQDPGQGLRLIYYSQIVNDFQKGDIAEGYSVSREKKESFPLTVTSAQKNPTAFYLCASSIQGTNYGYTFGSGTRLTVV.

The genes are TRBV19 and TRBJ1-4, with D uncertain. CDR1 is LNHDA and CDR2 is SQIVND in the germline V gene (reference sequence). The germline V and J ends were trimmed by 0 bases and 3 bases, with 8 bases remaining between them. The CDR3 is made up of 15 amino acids. The CDR3 reads CASSIDRRPNEKLFF. CDR3 DNA: TGTGCCAGTAGTATAGACAGGCGACCTAATGAAAAACTGTTTTTT. The full variable domain, with the rest looked up from reference TRBV19 and TRBJ1-4, is DGGITQSPKYLFRKEGQNVTLSCEQNLNHDAMYWYRQDPGQGLRLIYYSQIVNDFQKGDIAEGYSVSREKKESFPLTVTSAQKNPTAFYLCASSIDRRPNEKLFFGSGTQLSVL.

The chain combines TRBV5-1 with TRBJ2-5, with TRBD2 matching 7 bases. This CDR3 contains 14 residues. Germline CDR1 and CDR2: SGHRS and YFSETQ. Trimming at V came to 3 bases and at J to 1 base, leaving 3 bases not matched to a gene. The CDR3, as DNA: TGCGCCAGCAGCTGGGGGGGAGTCCAAGAGACCCAGTACTTC. Amino acids: CASSWGGVQETQYF.